This T cell receptor (beta chain) appears in the sequencing data of a study of blood T cell repertoires in COVID-19. Sequenced by immunoSEQ multiplex PCR; TCRdb stores in-frame clones only, minus some. The sample records roughly 200,000 clones, about 83% being singletons. Germline V gives CDR1 MDHEN, CDR2 SYDVKM. Trimming pared 6 bases from V and 0 bases from J, leaving 17 bases between. This CDR3 contains 16 residues. The specimen was peripheral blood. The sequence came from a person in their 70s with COVID-19, enrolled during active disease. The rearrangement uses TRBV28 and TRBJ1-2; D not resolved. CDR3 nucleotide sequence: TGTGCCAGCAGATTAACGGCGCCAGACTCTAACTATGGCTACACCTTC. This gives the protein CASRLTAPDSNYGYTF.